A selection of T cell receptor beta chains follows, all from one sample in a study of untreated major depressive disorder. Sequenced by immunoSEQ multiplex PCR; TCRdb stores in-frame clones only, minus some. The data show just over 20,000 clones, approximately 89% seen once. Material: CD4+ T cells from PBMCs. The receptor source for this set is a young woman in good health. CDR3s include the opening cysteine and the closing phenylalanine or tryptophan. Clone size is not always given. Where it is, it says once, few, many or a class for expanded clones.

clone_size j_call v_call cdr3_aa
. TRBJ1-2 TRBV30 CAWSVTREVGYTF
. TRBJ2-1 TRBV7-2 CASSFSGVSLDEQFF
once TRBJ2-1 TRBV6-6 CASTLSGIGDEQFF
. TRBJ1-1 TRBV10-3 CATTPGVNTEAFF
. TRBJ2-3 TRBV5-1 CASSLGDPSTDTQYF
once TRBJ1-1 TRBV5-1 CASSPDGTWTEAFF
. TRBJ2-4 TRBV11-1 CASSAGLAGVIQYF
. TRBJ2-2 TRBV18 CASSPGTDVTGELFF
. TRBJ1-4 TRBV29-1 CSVGSVGGATNEKLFF
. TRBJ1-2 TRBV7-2 CASSLTWGANYGYTF
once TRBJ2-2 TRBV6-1 CASSELAGGTNTGELFF
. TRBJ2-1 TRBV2 CASTVSLSYNEQFF
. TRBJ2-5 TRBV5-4 CASSQGQETQYF
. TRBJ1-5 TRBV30 CAWGNRGDQPQHF
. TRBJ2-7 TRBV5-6 CASSLYRGVSEQYF
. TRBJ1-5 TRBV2 CASSERGGWQPQHF
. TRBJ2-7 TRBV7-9 CANGHDEQYF
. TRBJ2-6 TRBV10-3 CATTPLKDRYSGANVLTF
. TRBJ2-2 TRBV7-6 CASSLVQGANTGELFF
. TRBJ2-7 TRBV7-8 CASSSIQGFQYF
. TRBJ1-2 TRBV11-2 CASSLASGTENYGYTF
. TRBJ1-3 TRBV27 CASSLFGGPGNTIYF
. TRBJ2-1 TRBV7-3 CASSRDGLQVDEQFF
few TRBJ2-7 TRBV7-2 CASSSGSFHEQYF